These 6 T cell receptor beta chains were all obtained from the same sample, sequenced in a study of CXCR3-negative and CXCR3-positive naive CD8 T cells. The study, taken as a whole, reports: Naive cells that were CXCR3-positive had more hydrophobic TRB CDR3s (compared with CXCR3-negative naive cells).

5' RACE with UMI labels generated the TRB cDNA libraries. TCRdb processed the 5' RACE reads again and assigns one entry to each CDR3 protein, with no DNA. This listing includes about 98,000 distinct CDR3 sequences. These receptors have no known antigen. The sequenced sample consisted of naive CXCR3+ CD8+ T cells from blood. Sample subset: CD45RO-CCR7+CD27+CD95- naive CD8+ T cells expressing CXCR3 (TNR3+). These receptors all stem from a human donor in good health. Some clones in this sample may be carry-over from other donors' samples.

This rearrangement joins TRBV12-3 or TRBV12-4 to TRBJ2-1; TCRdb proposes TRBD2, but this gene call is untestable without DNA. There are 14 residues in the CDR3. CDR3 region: CASSSTGRVNEQFF.

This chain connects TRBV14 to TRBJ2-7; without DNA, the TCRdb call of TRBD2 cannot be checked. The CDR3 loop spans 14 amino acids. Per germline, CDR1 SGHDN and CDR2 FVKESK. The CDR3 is CASSARDYSYGQHF.

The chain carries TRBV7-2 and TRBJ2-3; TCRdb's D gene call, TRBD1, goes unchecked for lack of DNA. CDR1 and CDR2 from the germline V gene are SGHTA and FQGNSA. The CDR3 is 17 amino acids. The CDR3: CASSFNSWGIPPDTQYF.

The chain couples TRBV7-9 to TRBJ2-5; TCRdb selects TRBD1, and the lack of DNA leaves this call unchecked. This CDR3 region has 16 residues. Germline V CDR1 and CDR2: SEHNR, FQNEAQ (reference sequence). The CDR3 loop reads CASSPGGTALQETQYF.

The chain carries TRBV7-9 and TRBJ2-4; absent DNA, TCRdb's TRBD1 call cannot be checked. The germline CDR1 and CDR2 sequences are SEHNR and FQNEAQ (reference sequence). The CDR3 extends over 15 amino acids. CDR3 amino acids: CASSRQILAKNIQYF. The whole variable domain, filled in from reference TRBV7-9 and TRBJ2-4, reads DTGVSQNPRHKITKRGQNVTFRCDPISEHNRLYWYRQTLGQGPEFLTYFQNEAQLEKSRLLSDRFSAERPKGSFSTLEIQRTEQGDSAMYLCASSRQILAKNIQYFGAGTRLSVL.

CDR3 residues: CASSLPAGGLDNEQFF. The V and J genes are TRBV7-3 and TRBJ2-1; TCRdb lists TRBD2, though no DNA is available to test this call. CDR1 is SGHTA, CDR2 FQGTGA, per germline. The CDR3 covers 16 residues.